This T cell receptor (beta chain) was documented in a study of T cell responses to AZD1222 COVID-19 vaccine. At the level of the study: Researchers grouped second doses given at about 4 or about 12 weeks into one pool. General study findings and limits: Researchers took repertoire samples only after the peak T cell response had come. Just 5 to 7 people given AZD1222 tested seropositive at baseline.

The repertoire was sequenced with immunoSEQ multiplex PCR; TCRdb's copy has only in-frame clones and lacks some. The sample has roughly 150,000 clones; roughly 89% are singletons. The CDR3 is 14 residues long. V was cut by 8 bases and J by 6 bases, with 17 bases left in between. The germline gives CDR1 MDHEN, CDR2 SYDVKM. In the case of this clone: What it binds is unknown.

The chain joins TRBV28 to TRBJ1-5; D is uncertain. The sample here was peripheral blood, taken on day 0 of AZD1222 vaccination. This receptor was identified in an adult in good health. The DNA of the CDR3 is TGTGCCAGCGACGCGCGGGTATTAGGTCAGCCCCAGCATTTT. Translating gives CASDARVLGQPQHF. Looking up the rest from reference TRBV28 and TRBJ1-5 gives the full variable domain: DVKVTQSSRYLVKRTGEKVFLECVQDMDHENMFWYRQDPGLGLRLIYFSYDVKMKEKGDIPEGYSVSREKKERFSLILESASTNQTSMYLCASDARVLGQPQHFGDGTRLSIL.